These T cell receptor beta chains were read from a single sample in a study of blood T cell repertoires in COVID-19. TCRdb's table, derived via immunoSEQ multiplex PCR, lists solely in-frame clones and lacks some. The sample has some 300,000 clones, roughly 90% seen once. Material: PBMCs or T cells enriched from blood (not recorded which). The receptor source for this set is a woman in her twenties or thirties who had recovered from COVID-19. The CDR3 runs from the conserved cysteine through the conserved F or W. Each record gives: V gene, J gene, D gene, clone size, CDR3 DNA, CDR3 protein. The D gene is left open where the match is weak. The size of a clone is reported for some rows only, either as once, few or many, or as a class for expanded clones.

TRBV6-5	TRBJ1-1	-	-	TGTGCCAGCAGTTACCGCGGGCCCCGGGAGACTGAAGCTTTCTTT	CASSYRGPRETEAFF
TRBV15	TRBJ1-5	-	-	TGTGCCACCAGCAGAGATGGTTTAGGAGGTCAGCCCCAGCATTTT	CATSRDGLGGQPQHF
TRBV11-2	TRBJ2-1	TRBD1	-	TGTGCCAGCAGCTTTGGACAGGGGAGGTACAATGAGCAGTTCTTC	CASSFGQGRYNEQFF
TRBV5-5	TRBJ2-1	-	-	TGTGCCAGCAGCTTAACTAACGGCTATGAGCAGTTCTTC	CASSLTNGYEQFF
TRBV14	TRBJ2-1	TRBD2	once	TGTGCCAGCAGCCAAGCCGGGAGGCTAGTCATTATCAATGAGCAGTTCTTC	CASSQAGRLVIINEQFF
TRBV11-3	TRBJ2-1	-	once	TGTGCCAGCAGCCGTAGCCTGGACAGCTTCTCCTACAATGAGCAGTTCTTC	CASSRSLDSFSYNEQFF
TRBV30	TRBJ1-2	TRBD1	-	TGTGCCTGGAGTCTAGGACAGGGGGTCGGCTATGGCTACACCTTC	CAWSLGQGVGYGYTF
TRBV9	TRBJ2-1	-	-	TGTGCCAGCAGCGCCGAACCGGGACTCATGTACAATGAGCAGTTCTTC	CASSAEPGLMYNEQFF
TRBV15	TRBJ2-3	-	-	TGTGCCACCAGCAGAGATCGTAGCGCGAATACGCAGTATTTT	CATSRDRSANTQYF
TRBV28	TRBJ1-1	-	-	TGTGCCAGCAGTCCCGGAGGAGGTCAGAACGCTGAAGCTTTCTTT	CASSPGGGQNAEAFF
TRBV7-2	TRBJ1-2	TRBD1	-	TGTGCCAGCAGCATCCGAGGACAGGGGCACGGCTACACCTTC	CASSIRGQGHGYTF
TRBV9	TRBJ1-4	-	-	TGTGCCAGCAGCGTGGGGGGGACTAATGAAAAACTGTTTTTT	CASSVGGTNEKLFF
TRBV11-2	TRBJ1-4	TRBD1	-	TGTGCCAGCAGCTTAGATTTTGGGACAGGGGGTGAAAAACTGTTTTTT	CASSLDFGTGGEKLFF
TRBV6-5	TRBJ1-3	-	-	TGTGCCAGCAGTCCCCGACAGGTCCCTGGAAACACCATATATTTT	CASSPRQVPGNTIYF
TRBV6-5	TRBJ2-7	-	-	TGTGCCAGCAGTTACTCCCCCCTGTCCCCGTACGAGCAGTACTTC	CASSYSPLSPYEQYF
TRBV5-6	TRBJ2-6	-	-	TGTGCCAGCTCCCCCGCTCAGGGGGCCAACGTCCTGACTTTC	CASSPAQGANVLTF
TRBV6-5	TRBJ1-2	TRBD1	-	TGTGCCAGCAGTAACACAGGGGGCGCGAACTATGGCTACACCTTC	CASSNTGGANYGYTF
TRBV7-9	TRBJ2-7	-	-	TGTGCCAGCAGCCACAGCTACGAGCAGTACTTC	CASSHSYEQYF
TRBV14	TRBJ2-7	TRBD2	-	TGTGCCAGCAGCCAAGCGGGGGGAAGCTCCTACGAGCAGTACTTC	CASSQAGGSSYEQYF
TRBV7-9	TRBJ1-1	-	-	TGTGCCAGCAGCTTAGAAGGGGTCGCAGGACAAGTAGCTTTCTTT	CASSLEGVAGQVAFF
TRBV7-9	TRBJ1-2	TRBD1	once	TGTGCCAGCAGCTTGGAGACAGGGGTCTATGGCTACACCTTC	CASSLETGVYGYTF
TRBV6-2/TRBV6-3	TRBJ2-2	-	-	TGTGCCAGCAGTGCCACAGGGACCGGGGAGCTGTTTTTT	CASSATGTGELFF
TRBV11-2	TRBJ1-1	TRBD1	-	TGTGCCAGCAGCCACAGTAGACAGGGAGACACTGAAGCTTTCTTT	CASSHSRQGDTEAFF
TRBV7-9	TRBJ1-1	-	-	TGTGCCAGCAGCCCAAGACAGTGGTTGAACACTGAAGCTTTCTTT	CASSPRQWLNTEAFF
TRBV7-9	TRBJ2-5	-	-	TGTGCCAGCAGCTTCGGTGGAGAGACCCAGTACTTC	CASSFGGETQYF
TRBV27	TRBJ2-1	TRBD2	-	TGTGCCAGCAGTCCACTAGCGGGAGTTAAGGTGGAGCAGTTCTTC	CASSPLAGVKVEQFF
TRBV6-1	TRBJ2-1	TRBD2	-	TGTGCCAGCAGTGATTCGGTCCGGGAGGGGTACAATGAGCAGTTCTTC	CASSDSVREGYNEQFF
TRBV6-5	TRBJ1-5	-	-	TGTGCCAGTTCCTACAGGGTTAGCAATCAGCCCCAGCATTTT	CASSYRVSNQPQHF
TRBV3-1/TRBV3-2	TRBJ2-2	-	-	TGTGCCAGCAGCCTTCCGGGACTCAACACCGGGGAGCTGTTTTTT	CASSLPGLNTGELFF
TRBV30	TRBJ1-5	-	-	TGTGCCTGGAGTCAAGGGAGACAGCCCCAGCATTTT	CAWSQGRQPQHF
TRBV30	TRBJ2-7	-	once	TGTGCCTGGAACCTACCGGCTAGCGAGGACTACGAGCAGTACTTC	CAWNLPASEDYEQYF
TRBV7-9	TRBJ2-7	TRBD1	once	TGTGCCAGCAGCTTAGCGGGGAGAGAGGACAGGGGCGAGCAGTACTTC	CASSLAGREDRGEQYF
TRBV18	TRBJ2-1	TRBD1	-	TGTGCCAGCTCCCCGGGACAGGGATTTACGCAAGGGGAGCAGTTCTTC	CASSPGQGFTQGEQFF
TRBV7-2	TRBJ2-5	TRBD2	once	TGTGCCAGCAGCTGGACTAGCGGGAGGGAGGAGACCCAGTACTTC	CASSWTSGREETQYF
TRBV13	TRBJ2-2	TRBD2	-	TGTGCCAGCAGCCAGGGACTAGCGGCGAACACCGGGGAGCTGTTTTTT	CASSQGLAANTGELFF
TRBV2	TRBJ2-3	TRBD1	-	TGTGCCAGCAGTGAAACAGGGGAATCAGATACGCAGTATTTT	CASSETGESDTQYF
TRBV5-4	TRBJ2-1	TRBD2	-	TGTGCCAGCAGCGACCCCCCTGGACTAGTGGCTGAGCAGTTCTTC	CASSDPPGLVAEQFF
TRBV23-1	TRBJ1-3	-	few	TGCGCCAGCAGTTGCCATCAGGGCGACTCTGGAAACACCATATATTTT	CASSCHQGDSGNTIYF
TRBV5-1	TRBJ1-2	TRBD1	-	TGCGCCAGCAGCATGGGACAGGGGAACTATGGCTACACCTTC	CASSMGQGNYGYTF
TRBV27	TRBJ2-2	TRBD1	few	TGTGCCAGCAGTCCAGACAGGGGTAACACCGGGGAGCTGTTTTTT	CASSPDRGNTGELFF
TRBV19	TRBJ2-7	TRBD1	once	TGTGCCAGTAGTTCAGGGGGTAGAAGGGAGCAGTACTTC	CASSSGGRREQYF
TRBV5-1	TRBJ1-5	-	-	TGCGCCAGCAGCTTGGCCGGGGAGAGCAATCAGCCCCAGCATTTT	CASSLAGESNQPQHF
TRBV4-2	TRBJ1-1	TRBD1	-	TGTGCCAGCAGCCACCTGGGACAGGGGGCAAGTGAAGCTTTCTTT	CASSHLGQGASEAFF
TRBV5-1	TRBJ2-7	TRBD1	once	TGCGCCAGCAGCCTTTCGGGACAGGGCCTCTACGAGCAGTACTTC	CASSLSGQGLYEQYF
TRBV3-1/TRBV3-2	TRBJ1-2	-	-	TGTGCCAGCAGCCACGAGCCCGAGGGAGGCTACACCTTC	CASSHEPEGGYTF
TRBV6-6	TRBJ1-3	TRBD1	-	TGTGCCAGCAAACAGGGGAACGGAAACACCATATATTTT	CASKQGNGNTIYF
TRBV18	TRBJ2-7	-	-	TGTGCCAGCTCACCACCACGAGGCAGGGAAACCTACGAGCAGTACTTC	CASSPPRGRETYEQYF
TRBV7-9	TRBJ2-7	TRBD2	-	TGTGCCAGCAGCTTAGTGTTTCGGGCTAGCGGGAGCTACGAGCAGTACTTC	CASSLVFRASGSYEQYF
TRBV30	TRBJ1-5	-	once	TGTGCCTGGACAGGCGGGTTAGGTCAGCCCCAGCATTTT	CAWTGGLGQPQHF
TRBV4-2	TRBJ2-6	-	-	TGTGCCAGCAGCCCCCCTTATGAGCGCTTCTCTGGGGCCAACGTCCTGACTTTC	CASSPPYERFSGANVLTF
TRBV11-3	TRBJ2-2	-	-	TGTGCCAGCAGCTTAGATGGGGGGTCACCTCCGCCTGGGGAGCTGTTTTTT	CASSLDGGSPPPGELFF
TRBV6-6	TRBJ2-7	TRBD2	-	TGTGCCAGCAGTCGAACACTGGGGGGGTTAAGCTCCTACGAGCAGTACTTC	CASSRTLGGLSSYEQYF
TRBV14	TRBJ2-7	TRBD2	-	TGTGCCAGCAGCCAAGCATCACTAGCGGCTGCCTACGAGCAGTACTTC	CASSQASLAAAYEQYF